This T cell receptor beta chain appears in the sequencing data of a study of Graves' ophthalmopathy and Graves' hyperthyroidism. Researchers turned away patients with other autoimmune diseases, uncontrolled infections, pregnancy or lactation. The CDR3 is 13 amino acids. Looked up from germline, CDR1 is SEHNR and CDR2 is FQNEAQ (reference sequence). Trimming removed 5 bases at V and 14 bases at J, with 21 bases between. In the case of this clonotype: Its antigen is unidentified.

Amplification of TCR beta CDR3 regions used RNA transcripts. RT-PCR in the first round used HTBI primers; a second-round multiplex PCR followed. One entry per CDR3 protein, called by TCRdb with MiXCR from the multiplex PCR reads. This table has a few hundred thousand distinct CDR3 sequences, approximately 37% appearing once. The study, taken as a whole, reports: Ophthalmopathy progression was predicted by the model at just over 70% sensitivity and approximately 73% specificity.

This sequence originates from an adult man with Graves' hyperthyroidism. The source material was peripheral blood or thyroid tissue (not recorded which). This chain links TRBV7-9 with TRBJ1-1, with D possibly being TRBD1 (6 bases). The CDR3 region has the DNA TGTGCCAGCAGCGGAAGGGGGGGCAATGAGCAGTTCTTT. It encodes CASSGRGGNEQFF.